The clone carrying this T cell receptor (beta chain) was seen once. The antigen is not known. This CDR3 has 11 residues. Between the trimmed V and J ends, which lost 7 bases and 3 bases, there was a span of 6 bases. CDR1 is MNHNS, CDR2 SASEGT, per germline. This record belongs to a study of high-grade serous ovarian cancer treatment subgroups. Overall study results and limits: The analyses considered CDR3 and ignored CDR1 and CDR2. These tumor repertoires lack spatial information from bulk sequencing.

Method: immunoSEQ multiplex PCR; TCRdb's copy keeps in-frame clones and lacks some. This sample carries about 39,000 clones, 79% of them seen once, and the ten largest clones take 3.1%. The tumor samples were collected prior to definitive surgery or chemotherapy. Sequencing input: tumor tissue. The receptor was derived from a human donor with high-grade serous ovarian cancer. The chain uses TRBV6-1 and TRBJ2-5; tentative D call: TRBD2 (6 bases). CDR3 in DNA: TGTGCCAGCATAGCGGAAGAGACCCAGTACTTC. Its translation: CASIAEETQYF.